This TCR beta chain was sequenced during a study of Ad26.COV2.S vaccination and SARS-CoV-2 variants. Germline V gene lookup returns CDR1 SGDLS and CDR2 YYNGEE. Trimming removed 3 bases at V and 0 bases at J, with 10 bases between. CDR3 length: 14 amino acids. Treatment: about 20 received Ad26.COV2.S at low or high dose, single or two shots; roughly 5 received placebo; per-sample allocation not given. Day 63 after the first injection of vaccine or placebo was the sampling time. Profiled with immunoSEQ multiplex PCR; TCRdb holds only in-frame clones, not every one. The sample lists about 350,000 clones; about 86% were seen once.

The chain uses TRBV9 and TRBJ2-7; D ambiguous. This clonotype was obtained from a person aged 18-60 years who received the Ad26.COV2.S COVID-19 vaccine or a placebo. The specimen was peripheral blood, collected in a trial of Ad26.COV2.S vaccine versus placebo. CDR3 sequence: CASSAGWSSYEQYF. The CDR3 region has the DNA TGTGCCAGCAGCGCCGGGTGGAGCTCCTACGAGCAGTACTTC.